This entry features one T cell receptor (beta chain) sequence. The data stem from a study of blood T cell repertoires in COVID-19. Study background: From T cells, B-cell-depleted T cells, or PBMCs came the material, which was cDNA or gDNA.

V gave up 3 bases and J gave up 5 bases; unmatched junction bases: 6. CDR1 is LNHDA and CDR2 is SQIVND in the germline V gene (reference sequence). This CDR3 has 15 residues. As processed by the authors: Estimated nucleated cell counts came from reference gene primer amplification. Generated by immunoSEQ multiplex PCR, the TCRdb table keeps only in-frame clones and is missing some. The V and J calls and clone size come from that table; D and trimming were worked out from the DNA. The sample has around 200,000 clones; approximately 90% are singletons. This chain connects TRBV19 to TRBJ2-1, with 8 bases that match TRBD2. Material for sequencing was peripheral blood. This TCR came from a man at least 80 years old with acute or convalescent COVID-19. CDR3 in amino acids: CASSIGSGIDNEQFF. The CDR3 bases are TGTGCCAGTAGTATCGGTAGCGGGATAGACAATGAGCAGTTCTTC.